This record looks at one TCR beta chain sequence and its context. Its antigen is unknown. Using its own MiXCR run on the 5' RACE reads, TCRdb lists one record per CDR3 protein. The top ten clones hold more than 10% of a sample with hundreds of thousands of distinct CDR3 sequences, under 20% of them seen once. The CDR3 is made up of 13 amino acids. Germline CDR1 MNHNS, CDR2 SASEGT. Trimming left V 1 base short and J 6 bases short, with 9 bases between. This record comes from a study of T-cell memory formation after mild COVID-19. Study summary: TCR clusters were mostly donor specific. The study's findings and limits: The study found contracting CD4+ clones mainly in CM and EM and contracting CD8+ clones in EMRA. Pre-infection memory contained some responding clones, which suggested that cross-reactive memory had joined. Day 15 to 85 contracting clones showed balanced CD4/CD8; day 15 to 37 expanders favored CD4+.

Sequencing was done on a sample of PBMCs or a T cell subset sorted from them (not recorded which). The clonotype comes from an adult woman who had mild COVID-19 (a few samples of this study predate the infection). Cell type and time point are not known. The rearrangement joins TRBV6-1 to TRBJ1-1; possible D gene TRBD1, 5 bases. This CDR3 reads CASSEVWGSEAFF. The CDR3 region has the DNA TGTGCCAGCAGTGAAGTTTGGGGCTCTGAAGCTTTCTTT.